Each of the 6 T cell receptor beta chains below was sequenced from the same sample in a study of T cell repertoires in cytomegalovirus infection. TCRdb re-derived calls from the reads in MiXCR, one entry per CDR3 protein. This sample has 150,000 to 200,000 distinct CDR3 sequences, with roughly an eighth found just once. The sample was PBMCs. These receptors were taken from a human donor in good health (CMV status not recorded). Some clones in this sample may be carry-over from other donors' samples.

This clonotype was seen repeatedly, ten times or more. The chain recombines TRBV7-9 with TRBJ2-7; 9 nucleotides match TRBD1. CDR3 length: 15 residues. Germline values: CDR1 SEHNR, CDR2 FQNEAQ (reference sequence). V lost 4 bases, J lost 2 bases, and 6 bases stayed unmatched. CDR3 sequence reads: CASSSLDRGPYEQYF. The CDR3 DNA follows: TGTGCCAGCAGCTCACTGGACAGGGGACCCTACGAGCAGTACTTC.

This clonotype was observed at least ten times. The V call is TRBV14, the J call TRBJ1-6, with D uncertain. The CDR3 runs 13 residues. The V end lost 0 bases, the J end lost 9 bases, and 6 bases lay between the germline ends. Germline-derived CDR1 and CDR2 are SGHDN and FVKESK. This CDR3 reads CASSQDLGSPLHF. The CDR3, as DNA: TGTGCCAGCAGCCAAGATCTGGGTTCACCCCTCCACTTT.

The chain carries TRBV7-2 and TRBJ1-1; D ambiguous. The CDR3 is 14 amino acids. Germline-derived CDR1 and CDR2 are SGHTA and FQGNSA. Between the trimmed V and J ends, which lost 3 bases and 1 base, there was a span of 9 bases. CDR3 loop: CASSLGRRNTEAFF. CDR3 bases: TGTGCCAGCAGCTTGGGGAGGCGGAACACTGAAGCTTTCTTT.

The chain couples TRBV6-5 to TRBJ2-7; D is undetermined. This CDR3 is 12 amino acids long. Trimming pared 7 bases from V and 6 bases from J, leaving 13 bases between. The germline gives CDR1 MNHEY, CDR2 SVGAGI. CDR3 in amino acids: CASNNRMGEQYF. The CDR3 coding sequence is TGTGCCAGCAACAATCGGATGGGCGAGCAGTACTTC.

This clonotype has more than one count but fewer than ten. V and J are TRBV5-5 and TRBJ2-1; D gene unclear. The CDR3 contains 14 residues. CDR1 and CDR2 from the germline V gene are SGHKS and YYEKEE (reference sequence). The ends were cut back, 0 bases at V and 0 bases at J, with 4 bases in the middle. The CDR3 bases are TGTGCCAGCAGCTTGGTGAGCTCCTACAATGAGCAGTTCTTC. It encodes CASSLVSSYNEQFF.

This clonotype was seen a handful of times. The V gene is TRBV5-5, the J gene TRBJ2-5; TRBD2 matches at 9 bases. The J segment lost 4 bases and the V segment lost 1 base, leaving 5 bases of the junction unmatched. The CDR3 is 15 residues long. The germline gives CDR1 SGHKS, CDR2 YYEKEE (reference sequence). In DNA form, the CDR3 reads TGTGCCAGCAGCTTGCTAGCGGGGAGGCTAGAGACCCAGTACTTC. Translation: CASSLLAGRLETQYF. Drawing the rest from reference TRBV5-5 and TRBJ2-5, the complete variable domain is DAGVTQSPTHLIKTRGQQVTLRCSPISGHKSVSWYQQVLGQGPQFIFQYYEKEERGRGNFPDRFSARQFPNYSSELNVNALLLGDSALYLCASSLLAGRLETQYFGPGTRLLVL.